The entry that follows covers one T cell receptor (beta chain) sequence. The data originate from a study of blood T cell repertoires in COVID-19. The overall study: Samples came from the United States, Italy and Spain, spanning acute and convalescent COVID-19. T cells, B-cell-depleted T cells, or PBMCs supplied cDNA or gDNA.

Original handling: Amplification of reference gene primers provided the estimated nucleated cell counts. Measured with immunoSEQ multiplex PCR; TCRdb has only the in-frame clones, and not every one. That table supplies the V and J calls and clone size; D and trimming were determined from the DNA. The data hold around 160,000 clones, with 80% to 90% observed a single time. V lost 0 bases, J lost 11 bases, and 13 bases lay in between. CDR3 size: 13 residues. Enrolled during active infection, Seattle patients were then followed longitudinally. This TCR was recovered from a woman aged 55-69 years with COVID-19, enrolled during active disease. Sequenced: peripheral blood. The chain has TRBV12-3 or TRBV12-4 and TRBJ1-2; D remains ambiguous. The CDR3 loop reads CASSLATLTGYTF. The CDR3 region has the DNA TGTGCCAGCAGTTTAGCTACCCTTACGGGTTACACCTTC.